Reported below is one T cell receptor beta chain. The specificity of this receptor is unknown. Base qualities are not recorded, but no much larger clone differs from it by a single base. The data are from a study of T cell responses to AZD1222 COVID-19 vaccine (dated by TCRdb to the early 2020s). General notes on the study: AZD1222 recipients given second doses at about 4 weeks or at about 12 weeks were pooled, since spike-specific TCR depth and breadth were not found to differ between the two schedules. TCR sequencing was performed for roughly 250 trial participants, of whom around 210 were given two doses of AZD1222 and roughly 25 were given two doses of MenACWY control vaccine. Trial participants were enrolled by age into subgroups of 18-55, 56-69 and 70-plus years, and roughly 150, 30 and 60 TCR-sequenced participants, respectively, were included in these subgroups. Results and caveats for the whole study, not just this receptor: Spike-specific TCR breadth and depth rose significantly after two AZD1222 doses compared with day 0 and with MenACWY recipients. In the small 56-69-year group, the increase in depth fell short of significance, most likely because of low power. Vaccine-associated CD4 TCRs spanned the whole spike protein, with dominant responses in regions 160-218 and 743-854. Because no samples from the day 14 peak response were available, repertoires could be characterized only after the peak T cell response. Only five to seven AZD1222 recipients were SARS-CoV-2 seropositive at baseline, limiting conclusions about previously exposed vaccinees. Most participants were white British and females outnumbered males, and the authors suggested that clonal diversity may have been underestimated. Nearly half of unique spike-specific TCRs reportedly recognized epitopes outside regions mutated in the B.1.351 and B.1.1.7 variants.

From cysteine to phenylalanine, the CDR3 is 15 amino acids long. Only the CDR3 region is kept as DNA, spanning 45 bases read in frame from base 1. At the junction V is shortened by 5 bases and J by 6 bases; bases outside the gene matches: 8. As encoded in the germline V gene, CDR1 is SGHNT while CDR2 is YENEEA. The CDR3 regions of human TCRbeta chains were analyzed by immunosequencing. The authors' pipeline ran thus. TCRs in the repertoires were compared against a reference library of SARS-CoV-2-specific TCRs that had been generated with the MIRA antigen-specificity platform. Breadth was defined as the fraction of unique TCRs that were SARS-CoV-2-associated. Depth was defined as the fraction of total T cells that were SARS-CoV-2-associated. Each spike-specific TCR was assigned to its reactive spike region and to a CD4 or CD8 class using the MIRA data. Log10-transformed breadth and depth values were compared by one-way ANOVA with Sidak's multiple comparisons tests. In its TCRdb copy, this immuneACCESS table keeps in-frame sequences only and misses some clones. Where compared with another copy, unresolved V genes explain less than half of these, and the others have no known cause. That table is the source of V, J and clone size, and D and trimming were worked out from the DNA. Present in this sample are tens of thousands of clones, more than 75% of which were seen just once. The top ten constitute about 2.9% of the sample.

Reading the label with the study, this specimen's time point is: baseline before first vaccination. Vaccinee samples were obtained from the UK trials COV001 and COV002, which included a single-blind randomized controlled phase 2/3 trial of AZD1222 (ChAdOx1 nCoV-19) in healthy adults. For TCRbeta chain sequencing, PBMC samples from trial participants were taken at day 0 and at day 28 after the second dose. The receptor was isolated from an adult in good health. The rearrangement joined TRBV11-3 to TRBJ2-1, with TRBD2 matching 9 junction bases. The sample was peripheral blood, taken on day 0 of AZD1222 vaccination. The DNA sequence is given as TGTGCCAGCAGCCTGCGGGGGGGGGCCATCAATGAGCAGTTCTTC. It specifies CASSLRGGAINEQFF.